Below are 21 T cell receptor beta chains sequenced from a single sample in a study of human T cells and chemical hapten exposure. Via MiXCR, TCRdb re-called the RACE reads, giving one row per CDR3 protein. Of roughly 130,000 distinct CDR3 sequences in the sample, approximately 9% are singletons; the top ten hold around 2%. Time point meaning: healthy volunteer bleed at 2 weeks. It was unfractionated whole blood from which total RNA was extracted. What was sequenced was whole blood. These receptor sequences come from a male donor in good health. Some clones in this sample may be carry-over from other donors' samples.

The table lists this clonotype with a few counts. The chain combines TRBV7-2 with TRBJ2-5; no firm D call. From germline, CDR1 is SGHTA and CDR2 FQGNSA. CDR3 size: 13 residues. V lost 1 base and J 0 bases, leaving 3 bases between the germline ends. CDR3 DNA sequence: TGTGCCAGCAGCTTAGACAACCAAGAGACCCAGTACTTC. Its protein is CASSLDNQETQYF.

The chain links TRBV7-9 to TRBJ1-3; 8 positions agree with TRBD1. In germline, CDR1 is SEHNR, CDR2 FQNEAQ (reference sequence). Trimming at V came to 5 bases and at J to 8 bases, leaving 14 bases not matched to a gene. CDR3 length equals 16 residues. The CDR3 DNA reads TGTGCCAGCAGCCCTAGAACCGGGACAGGCGGTGACACCATATATTTT. Amino acid sequence: CASSPRTGTGGDTIYF.

The gene calls are TRBV5-4 and TRBJ1-1; 8 bases align to TRBD1. Per the germline V gene, CDR1 is SGHNT and CDR2 is YYREEE (reference sequence). Trimming took 3 bases from V and 1 from J; bases not matched to a gene: 2. CDR3 length: 14 amino acids. CDR3: CASSWDRSNTEAFF. CDR3 nucleotide sequence: TGTGCCAGCAGCTGGGACAGGTCGAACACTGAAGCTTTCTTT.

This clonotype was counted between two and nine times. The chain recombines TRBV11-2 with TRBJ2-3, with 10 bases identical to TRBD2. Germline V gene lookup returns CDR1 SGHAT and CDR2 FQNNGV. With V trimmed by 4 bases and J by 3 bases, 13 bases remained unmatched. The CDR3 is 18 residues long. The CDR3 DNA reads as TGTGCCAGCAGCTCACCACGGGAGCGGGAGGGCTCGACAGATACGCAGTATTTT. Protein product: CASSSPREREGSTDTQYF.

This sequence joins TRBV4-2 and TRBJ2-7; no definite D call. Germline CDR1 and CDR2: LGHNA and YNFKEQ. Between the trimmed V and J ends, which lost 2 bases and 2 bases, there was a span of 13 bases. The CDR3 contains 15 residues. The CDR3: CASSQPSGCTYEQYF. The CDR3 nucleotides are TGTGCCAGCAGCCAACCCTCGGGCTGCACCTACGAGCAGTACTTC.

This rearrangement joins TRBV12-3 or TRBV12-4 to TRBJ2-1, with a weak D call TRBD1 (5 bases). The CDR3 is 13 residues long. V dropped 5 bases and J dropped 11 bases, with 16 bases sitting between them. The CDR3 DNA reads TGTGCCAGCAGTCCTAGGGGCCAGGAGAAGCAGTTCTTC. Translation: CASSPRGQEKQFF.

The J gene is TRBJ2-1, the V gene TRBV12-3 or TRBV12-4; tentatively, D is TRBD2 (5 bases). The CDR3 has 13 amino acids. Trimming stripped 7 bases from V and 2 bases from J, with 9 bases between. CDR3 loop: CASIGEPYNEQFF. The CDR3 region has the DNA TGTGCCAGCATTGGGGAGCCCTACAATGAGCAGTTCTTC.

This clonotype was seen ten or more times. In nucleotides, the CDR3 is TGCAGTGCTAGCCCCGTAGCGGGAGACCACAATGAGCAGTTCTTC. Its translation: CSASPVAGDHNEQFF. The rearrangement links TRBV20-1 to TRBJ2-1, with 9 bases lining up with TRBD2. Germline V CDR1 and CDR2: DFQATT, SNEGSKA (reference sequence). The CDR3 spans 15 residues. V trimming: 3 bases; J trimming: 5 bases; junction bases outside the gene matches: 8.

This clonotype was found many times. The chain uses TRBV10-3 and TRBJ2-2; possibly TRBD2 for D (6 bases). Between the trimmed V and J ends, which lost 10 bases and 4 bases, there was a span of 16 bases. The CDR3 spans 14 residues. CDR1 ENHRY and CDR2 SYGVKD come from the germline V gene. The CDR3 loop is CATARPEGTGELFF. CDR3 DNA sequence: TGTGCCACAGCGAGGCCGGAGGGCACCGGGGAGCTGTTTTTT.

This clonotype has at least ten counts. The chain employs TRBV28 and TRBJ2-2, with TRBD1 as a possible D gene (5 bases). Trimming shortened V by 5 bases and J by 6 bases, and 10 bases separated the two germline ends. From germline, CDR1 is MDHEN and CDR2 SYDVKM. CDR3 length: 13 amino acids. The CDR3 DNA follows: TGTGCCAGCAGTCTACAGGTTCCCGGGGAGCTGTTTTTT. Encoded protein: CASSLQVPGELFF.

This clonotype was counted at least ten times. CDR3 amino acids: CASSPGGLSGNTIYF. Here the CDR3 DNA reads TGTGCCAGCTCACCGGGGGGCTTATCTGGAAACACCATATATTTT. The chain combines TRBV18 with TRBJ1-3, with a tentative D call TRBD1 (6 bases). Trimming took off 3 bases at V and 1 base at J, with 10 bases between the two ends. The CDR3 runs to 15 residues. Per the germline V gene, CDR1 is KGHSH and CDR2 is LQKENI.

Only a few counts were recorded for this clonotype. The chain couples TRBV7-9 to TRBJ2-1; TRBD2 agrees at 9 bases. The CDR3 contains 15 residues. Trimming took 1 base from V and 8 from J; bases not matched to a gene: 6. The V gene's germline CDR1 is SEHNR and CDR2 FQNEAQ (reference sequence). The CDR3, as DNA: TGTGCCAGCAGCTTAGTAGCGGGAGTTGTGTATGAGCAGTTCTTC. Protein sequence: CASSLVAGVVYEQFF.

The rearrangement links TRBV29-1 to TRBJ2-1; TRBD1 might be the D (5 bases). V was trimmed by 5 bases and J by 7 bases, leaving 12 bases between them. The CDR3 has 12 residues. The V gene's germline CDR1 is SQVTM and CDR2 ANQGSEA. The CDR3 DNA is TGCAGCGTTTCAGGGCCCCGTAATGAGCAGTTCTTC. This codes for CSVSGPRNEQFF.

J is TRBJ1-3 and V is TRBV29-1, with D perhaps matching TRBD1 (5 bases). V lost 4 bases and J lost 0, with 16 bases in between. The CDR3 runs to 16 residues. Germline CDR1 and CDR2: SQVTM and ANQGSEA. The DNA for the CDR3 is TGCAGCGTTGCCCTCGGGACGGCCTACTCTGGAAACACCATATATTTT. This encodes CSVALGTAYSGNTIYF.

The chain recombines TRBV6-5 with TRBJ2-6; 8 bases align to TRBD1. The germline CDR1 and CDR2 sequences are MNHEY and SVGAGI. This CDR3 has 17 residues. V lost 7 bases, J lost 2 bases, and 10 bases stayed unmatched. CDR3 in amino acids: CASTYGAGGAGANVLTF. The CDR3 bases are TGTGCCAGCACCTACGGGGCAGGGGGCGCTGGGGCCAACGTCCTGACTTTC.

A few counts support this clonotype. CDR3 sequence reads: CASNYEGGAGNTIYF. The CDR3 DNA is TGTGCCAGCAACTACGAAGGGGGCGCCGGAAACACCATATATTTT. The genes are TRBV7-2 and TRBJ1-3; 7 nucleotides agree with TRBD1. Germline V gives CDR1 SGHTA, CDR2 FQGNSA. With V trimmed by 7 bases and J by 4 bases, 10 bases remained unmatched. The CDR3 spans 15 residues.

This clonotype was picked up a small number of times. V gene TRBV7-2 combines with J gene TRBJ2-7, with D unresolved. Germline CDR1 reads SGHTA; CDR2 reads FQGNSA. The V end lost 3 bases, the J end lost 0 bases, and 6 bases lay between the germline ends. The CDR3 loop spans 13 amino acids. The CDR3 bases are TGTGCCAGCAGCTTTACATCCTCCTACGAGCAGTACTTC. Translating it yields CASSFTSSYEQYF.

The V call is TRBV5-1, the J call TRBJ1-4; no definite D call. Per the germline V gene, CDR1 is SGHRS and CDR2 is YFSETQ. Trimming left V 3 bases short and J 0 bases short, with 6 bases between. The CDR3 is 14 residues long. As DNA, the CDR3 is TGCGCCAGCAGCTCGGGATCAACTAATGAAAAACTGTTTTTT. Its protein is CASSSGSTNEKLFF.

This clonotype came up many times. The gene calls are TRBV29-1 and TRBJ2-7; D ambiguous. Looked up from germline, CDR1 is SQVTM and CDR2 is ANQGSEA. Trimming removed 6 bases from V and 5 bases from J, with 11 bases in between. This CDR3 has 11 residues. The CDR3: CSVARSNEQYF. The CDR3 DNA is TGCAGCGTAGCACGCAGCAACGAGCAGTACTTC.

This clonotype was counted many times. The chain joins TRBV7-9 to TRBJ1-1; D is unclear. V was cut by 2 bases and J by 0 bases, with 13 bases left in between. The germline V gene encodes CDR1 SEHNR and CDR2 FQNEAQ (reference sequence). CDR3 length equals 16 residues. The CDR3 coding sequence is TGTGCCAGCAGCTTACCGGCTAATAGTATGAACACTGAAGCTTTCTTT. Its protein product is CASSLPANSMNTEAFF.

This clonotype has a handful of counts. The chain uses TRBV4-3 and TRBJ2-5; 8 bases match TRBD2. This CDR3 region has 16 residues. From germline, CDR1 is LGHNA and CDR2 YSLEER. Trimming removed 0 bases from V and 1 base from J; junction bases left unmatched: 4. The CDR3 DNA is TGCGCCAGCAGCCAAGATACCGCGGGGGGCCAAGAGACCCAGTACTTC. Its translation: CASSQDTAGGQETQYF.